Below are 26 T cell receptor beta chains sequenced from a single sample in a study of shared clonotypes between healthy human individuals. Assay used: immunoSEQ multiplex PCR; TCRdb lists only in-frame clones, some missing. The data contain a few million clones, about 92% of them singletons. Sequencing input: naive CD4+ T cells sorted from blood. The sample's subset: CD45RA+ positively selected. The source is a man aged 18 to 35 in good health.

For this clone: Additional DNA sequences in this sample encode the identical CDR3. The genes are TRBV5-1 and TRBJ2-3; no definite D call. CDR3 length: 12 residues. V was cut by 4 bases and J by 6 bases, with 9 bases left in between. Germline V gene sequence: CDR1 SGHRS, CDR2 YFSETQ. The CDR3 DNA reads as TGCGCCAGCAGCCGAGGTTCGGATACGCAGTATTTT. It yields the protein CASSRGSDTQYF.

CDR3 in DNA: TGTGCCAGCAGTGAAGAGGCATCCCCTTACAATGAGCAGTTCTTC. It yields the protein CASSEEASPYNEQFF. The chain has TRBV2 and TRBJ2-1; D is undetermined. The CDR3 has 15 amino acids. The germline V and J ends were trimmed by 1 base and 4 bases, with 11 bases remaining between them. CDR1 is SNHLY, CDR2 FYNNEI, per germline.

The chain carries TRBV6-1 and TRBJ1-6; weak D call: TRBD1 (6 bases). V lost 8 bases, J lost 5 bases, and 10 bases lay in between. The CDR3 covers 13 residues. Germline loops: CDR1 MNHNS, CDR2 SASEGT. CDR3 sequence: CASRTDNNSPLHF. The CDR3 DNA follows: TGTGCCAGCCGGACAGATAATAATTCACCCCTCCACTTT.

This clone was observed a few times. Other DNA sequences in the sample encode the same CDR3. The chain couples TRBV30 to TRBJ2-6, with D uncertain. V shed 3 bases and J shed 0 bases, with 3 bases lying between them. CDR3 length: 13 amino acids. Germline V gene data show CDR1 as GTSNPN and CDR2 as SVGIG (reference sequence). In nucleotides, the CDR3 is TGTGCCTGGAGAAACTCTGGGGCCAACGTCCTGACTTTC. It encodes CAWRNSGANVLTF.

V gene TRBV4-3 combines with J gene TRBJ1-3; TRBD1 might be the D (5 bases). Germline CDR1 is LGHNA and CDR2 is YSLEER. The CDR3 has 15 residues. V was shortened by 0 bases and J by 2 bases, with 8 bases between the two germline ends. CDR3 in amino acids: CASSQDPGTGNTIYF. The CDR3, as DNA: TGCGCCAGCAGCCAAGATCCAGGGACTGGAAACACCATATATTTT.

The chain links TRBV11-2 to TRBJ2-4, with D unresolved. The CDR3 has 12 residues. V was trimmed by 5 bases and J by 5 bases, leaving 7 bases between them. Germline assignment: CDR1 SGHAT and CDR2 FQNNGV. CDR3: CASSVTQNIQYF. As DNA, the CDR3 is TGTGCCAGCAGCGTCACTCAAAACATTCAGTACTTC.

The chain links TRBV29-1 to TRBJ2-7, with D perhaps TRBD1 (5 bases). Germline CDR1 reads SQVTM; CDR2 reads ANQGSEA. CDR3 size: 14 residues. V was shortened by 1 base and J by 1 base, with 11 bases between the two germline ends. The CDR3 DNA is TGCAGCGTTGAAGGGACAAAAGGGTCCTACGAGCAGTACTTC. It encodes CSVEGTKGSYEQYF.

This chain connects TRBV15 to TRBJ2-5; weak D call: TRBD1 (5 bases). V was shortened by 3 bases and J by 2 bases, with 13 bases between the two germline ends. Per the germline V gene, CDR1 is LNHNV and CDR2 is YYDKDF (reference sequence). CDR3 length equals 15 residues. The CDR3 reads CATSSLLQAQETQYF. The CDR3 nucleotides are TGTGCCACCAGCAGCCTATTACAGGCACAAGAGACCCAGTACTTC.

As regards this clone: The same CDR3 arises from other DNA sequences in this sample as well. V usage is TRBV15 and J usage is TRBJ1-5; D call uncertain. Germline V gene data show CDR1 as LNHNV and CDR2 as YYDKDF (reference sequence). Trimming left V 0 bases short and J 5 bases short, with 2 bases between. The CDR3 runs 12 residues. The CDR3 DNA reads TGTGCCACCAGCAGAGATTATCAGCCCCAGCATTTT. It yields the protein CATSRDYQPQHF.

The chain uses TRBV27 and TRBJ2-1; 7 positions agree with TRBD2. Germline V CDR1 and CDR2: MNHEY, SMNVEV (reference sequence). The CDR3 totals 15 residues. V was clipped by 5 bases and J by 2 bases; unmatched bases: 6. This CDR3 reads CASSGPGGTYNEQFF. In DNA form, the CDR3 reads TGTGCCAGCAGTGGACCGGGGGGAACCTACAATGAGCAGTTCTTC.

This rearrangement joins TRBV19 to TRBJ2-5; tentative D call: TRBD2 (6 bases). V lost 4 bases and J 5 bases, leaving 11 bases between the germline ends. Germline V gene data show CDR1 as LNHDA and CDR2 as SQIVND (reference sequence). The CDR3 contains 13 residues. The chain's CDR3 is CASSKLGRETQYF. CDR3 nucleotides: TGTGCCAGTAGTAAACTGGGGAGGGAGACCCAGTACTTC.

With regard to this clone: Other DNA sequences within the sample encode an identical CDR3. Here the CDR3 reads CASSLGQGAYNEQFF. CDR3 DNA: TGCGCCAGCAGCTTGGGGCAGGGGGCTTACAATGAGCAGTTCTTC. J is TRBJ2-1 and V is TRBV5-1; 8 bases match TRBD1. The CDR3 loop spans 15 amino acids. From germline, CDR1 is SGHRS and CDR2 YFSETQ. V was pared by 0 bases and J by 4 bases, with 3 bases of the junction left unmatched.

The rearrangement links TRBV7-3 to TRBJ2-5, with 7 bases fitting TRBD2. This CDR3 has 14 residues. Per the germline V gene, CDR1 is SGHTA and CDR2 is FQGTGA. Germline trimming cut 2 bases from V and 3 bases from J; bases unmatched to any gene: 3. CDR3 residues: CASSLAGLEETQYF. The CDR3 bases are TGTGCCAGCAGCTTAGCCGGACTAGAAGAGACCCAGTACTTC.

Turning to this clone: One junction end does not reproduce the germline sequence, and a read error may be involved. The same CDR3 also results from other DNA sequences found in this sample. CDR3 residues: CASSHQGSYGYTF. DNA for the CDR3: TGCGCTAGCAGCCACCAGGGAAGCTATGGCTACACCTTC. The V call is TRBV4-3, the J call TRBJ1-2, with D perhaps matching TRBD1 (5 bases). The CDR3 length is 13 residues. Germline V gene sequence: CDR1 LGHNA, CDR2 YSLEER.

The chain carries TRBV27 and TRBJ2-3; 8 bases fit TRBD2. J was trimmed by 8 bases and V by 8 bases; bases with no gene match: 15. Germline V gene lookup returns CDR1 MNHEY and CDR2 SMNVEV (reference sequence). This CDR3 region has 15 residues. CDR3 residues: CASAREGTRESTQYF. The CDR3 region has the DNA TGTGCCAGCGCCCGCGAGGGGACTAGGGAGAGTACGCAGTATTTT.

This clone occurred once. The chain is built from TRBV7-2 and TRBJ2-5; 7 nucleotides line up with TRBD1. Losses at the gene ends were 8 bases for V and 5 bases for J; bases not matched to a gene: 11. The germline V gene encodes CDR1 SGHTA and CDR2 FQGNSA. This CDR3 has 14 residues. The DNA of the CDR3 is TGTGCCAGCGGGGACAGACCAGTGAAGGAGACCCAGTACTTC. Translating it yields CASGDRPVKETQYF. The full variable domain, completed using reference TRBV7-2 and TRBJ2-5, is GAGVSQSPSNKVTEKGKDVELRCDPISGHTALYWYRQSLGQGLEFLIYFQGNSAPDKSGLPSDRFSAERTGGSVSTLTIQRTQQEDSAVYLCASGDRPVKETQYFGPGTRLLVL.

The V call is TRBV4-1, the J call TRBJ2-3; D is perhaps TRBD1 or TRBD2 (6 bases each). The V gene's germline CDR1 is MGHRA and CDR2 YSYEKL. The V gene lost 2 bases and the J gene lost 2 bases, with 14 bases spanning the gap. The CDR3 spans 16 residues. The DNA for the CDR3 is TGCGCCAGCAGCCAAAGGGGGGACGGATCCACAGATACGCAGTATTTT. This translates into CASSQRGDGSTDTQYF.

V gene TRBV21-1 combines with J gene TRBJ2-7; TRBD2, as called in the table, went unchecked against the DNA. TRBV21-1 is annotated as a pseudogene. The CDR3 runs 16 residues. The CDR3 bases are TGTGCCAGCAGCAAAGTTCCAGGTGGCGGGGAGGTCGAGCAGTACTTC. It yields the protein CASSKVPGGGEVEQYF.

This clone was seen a single time. The V call is TRBV11-2, the J call TRBJ2-7; D is ambiguous. Germline CDR1 SGHAT, CDR2 FQNNGV. The CDR3 contains 12 residues. V was trimmed by 2 bases and J by 6 bases, leaving 8 bases between them. Written as DNA, the CDR3 is TGTGCCAGCAGCTTACATAGCAGCGAGCAGTACTTC. This encodes CASSLHSSEQYF.

The gene calls are TRBV5-1 and TRBJ2-2; the D call may be TRBD1 or TRBD2 (6 bases each). Germline CDR1 SGHRS, CDR2 YFSETQ. The CDR3 is 16 amino acids. The ends were cut back, 0 bases at V and 4 bases at J, with 13 bases in the middle. The chain's CDR3 is CASSLVPGAGTGELFF. The CDR3 DNA is TGCGCCAGCAGCTTGGTCCCGGGGGCTGGCACCGGGGAGCTGTTTTTT. The variable domain in full, completed from reference TRBV5-1 and TRBJ2-2, reads KAGVTQTPRYLIKTRGQQVTLSCSPISGHRSVSWYQQTPGQGLQFLFEYFSETQRNKGNFPGRFSGRQFSNSRSEMNVSTLELGDSALYLCASSLVPGAGTGELFFGEGSRLTVL.

The chain has TRBV27 and TRBJ2-7; D is tentatively TRBD1 or TRBD2 (5 bases each). Trimming shortened V by 4 bases and J by 2 bases, and 12 bases separated the two germline ends. Germline V gives CDR1 MNHEY, CDR2 SMNVEV (reference sequence). This CDR3 spans 14 amino acids. The CDR3 sequence is CASSSVRGPYEQYF. Written as DNA, the CDR3 is TGTGCCAGCAGTTCCGTCCGGGGACCCTACGAGCAGTACTTC.

The V gene is TRBV4-1, the J gene TRBJ1-5, with a possible D match to TRBD1 (6 bases). The CDR3 is 15 amino acids. Germline CDR1 is MGHRA and CDR2 is YSYEKL. V lost 2 bases, J lost 4 bases, and 12 bases lay in between. CDR3 sequence reads: CASSQIYQGNQPQHF. The CDR3 nucleotides read TGCGCCAGCAGCCAAATATATCAGGGGAATCAGCCCCAGCATTTT.

The CDR3 loop reads CASSFYRQGAYGYTF. The CDR3 DNA reads TGTGCCAGCAGCTTTTACAGACAGGGGGCCTATGGCTACACCTTC. The rearrangement links TRBV5-6 to TRBJ1-2; 10 bases line up with TRBD1. CDR3 length: 15 amino acids. CDR1 and CDR2 from the germline V gene are SGHDT and YYEEEE. J lost 4 bases, V lost 2 bases, and 5 bases had no gene match.

CDR3 region: CASSQDGGRGDTQYF. CDR3 coding DNA: TGTGCCAGCAGCCAAGATGGGGGCCGAGGAGATACGCAGTATTTT. V is TRBV4-2 and J is TRBJ2-3, with a possible D match to TRBD1 (6 bases). Deletions cut 0 bases from V and 5 bases from J, with 12 bases between. In germline, CDR1 is LGHNA, CDR2 YNFKEQ. There are 15 residues in the CDR3.

With regard to this clone: Distinct nucleotide sequences in the sample also encode this CDR3. The V gene is TRBV9, the J gene TRBJ2-2; the match to TRBD2 covers 11 bases. The CDR3 sequence is 16 residues long. The trim removed 0 bases at V and 4 bases at J, leaving 2 bases unmatched. Germline V gene data show CDR1 as SGDLS and CDR2 as YYNGEE. The CDR3 sequence: CASSVGLAGRTGELFF. For the CDR3, the DNA is TGTGCCAGCAGCGTAGGACTAGCGGGGCGCACCGGGGAGCTGTTTTTT.

DNA for the CDR3: TGCGCCAGCAGCTTGACACTGTGGACGGGGAACACTGAAGCTTTCTTT. It yields the protein CASSLTLWTGNTEAFF. This sequence joins TRBV5-1 and TRBJ1-1; D is unclear. V lost 1 base and J 1 base, leaving 14 bases between the germline ends. Germline V lookup: CDR1 SGHRS, CDR2 YFSETQ. The CDR3 has 16 residues.